Detailed here is one TCR beta chain. The data originate from a study of blood T cell repertoires in COVID-19. In the study overall: Spain, Italy and the United States supplied samples that represented acute and convalescent COVID-19. From T cells, B-cell-depleted T cells, or PBMCs came the material, which was cDNA or gDNA.

Generated by immunoSEQ multiplex PCR, the TCRdb table keeps only in-frame clones and is missing some. The repertoire holds about 500,000 clones, with roughly 89% as singletons. Followed longitudinally, the Seattle patients had been enrolled during active infection. Germline values: CDR1 LNHDA, CDR2 SQIVND (reference sequence). V lost 0 bases, J lost 1 base, and 12 bases lay in between. CDR3 length equals 16 residues. What was sequenced was peripheral blood. The gene calls are TRBV19 and TRBJ1-2, with D uncertain. The receptor was derived from a woman aged 45-60 years with COVID-19, enrolled during active disease. The DNA for the CDR3 is TGTGCCAGTAGTATAGATTGGGCAGGCCGTAACTATGGCTACACCTTC. Its translation is CASSIDWAGRNYGYTF.